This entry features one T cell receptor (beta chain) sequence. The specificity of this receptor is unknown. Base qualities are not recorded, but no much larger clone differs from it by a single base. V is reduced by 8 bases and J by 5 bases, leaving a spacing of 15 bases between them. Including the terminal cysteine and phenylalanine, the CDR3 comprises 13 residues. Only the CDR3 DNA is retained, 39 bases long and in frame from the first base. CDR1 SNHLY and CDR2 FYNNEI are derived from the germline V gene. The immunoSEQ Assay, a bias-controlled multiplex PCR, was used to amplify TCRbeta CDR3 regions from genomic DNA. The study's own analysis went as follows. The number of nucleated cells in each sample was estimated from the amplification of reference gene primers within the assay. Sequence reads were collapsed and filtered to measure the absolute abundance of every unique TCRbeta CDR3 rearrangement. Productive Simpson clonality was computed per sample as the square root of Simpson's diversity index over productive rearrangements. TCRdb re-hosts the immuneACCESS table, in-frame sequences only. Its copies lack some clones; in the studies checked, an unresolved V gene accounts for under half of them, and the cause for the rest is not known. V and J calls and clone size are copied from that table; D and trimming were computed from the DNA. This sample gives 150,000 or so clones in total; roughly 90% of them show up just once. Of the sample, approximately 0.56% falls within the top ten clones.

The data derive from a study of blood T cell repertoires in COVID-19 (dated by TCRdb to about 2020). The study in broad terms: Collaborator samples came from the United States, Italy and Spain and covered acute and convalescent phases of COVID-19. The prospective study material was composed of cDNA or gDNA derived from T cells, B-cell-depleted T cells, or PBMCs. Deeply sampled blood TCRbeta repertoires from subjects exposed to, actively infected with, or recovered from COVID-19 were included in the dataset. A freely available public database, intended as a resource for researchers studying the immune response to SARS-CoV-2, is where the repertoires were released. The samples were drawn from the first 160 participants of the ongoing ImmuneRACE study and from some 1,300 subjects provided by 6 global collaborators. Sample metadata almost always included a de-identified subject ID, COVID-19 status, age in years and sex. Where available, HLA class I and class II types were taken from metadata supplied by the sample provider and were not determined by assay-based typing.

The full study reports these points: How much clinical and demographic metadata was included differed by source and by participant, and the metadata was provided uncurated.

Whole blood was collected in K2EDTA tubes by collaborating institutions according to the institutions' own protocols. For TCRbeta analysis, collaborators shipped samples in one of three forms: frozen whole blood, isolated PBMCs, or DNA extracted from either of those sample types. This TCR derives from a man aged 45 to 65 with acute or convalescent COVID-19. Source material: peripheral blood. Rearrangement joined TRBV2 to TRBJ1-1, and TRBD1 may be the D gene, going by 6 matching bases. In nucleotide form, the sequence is TGTGCCAGCCTTACTACAGGGAGTACTGAAGCTTTCTTT. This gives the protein CASLTTGSTEAFF.